This T cell receptor (beta chain) was observed in a study of radiation and T cells in renal cell carcinoma. Study-level points and caveats: Pretreatment tumor biopsies were lacking, so baseline clonotypes are unknown.

This CDR3 region has 13 residues. Trimming removed 5 bases from V and 3 bases from J, with 11 bases in between. Germline CDR1 is MNHEY and CDR2 is SVGAGI. The count of this clone is one. No antigen is known for it. Time point indicated: blood 2 weeks post-SBRT. Treatment denoted: 15 Gy SBRT to primary tumor, nephrectomy 4 weeks later. Some clones are missing from TCRdb's copy, which holds only in-frame ones; the method was immunoSEQ multiplex PCR. The sample includes 100,000 to 150,000 clones, around 80% of them seen just once. Sequences were derived from blood, sampled from a patient whose treatment included radiotherapy and nephrectomy. This chain joins TRBV6-5 and TRBJ2-7; tentatively, D is TRBD1 (5 bases). The sequence was obtained from a man aged 50-60 years with renal cell carcinoma. The CDR3 loop reads CASSTTVNYEQYF. The CDR3 DNA reads TGTGCCAGCAGTACGACAGTGAACTACGAGCAGTACTTC.